One and the same sample provided the 29 T cell receptor beta chains below, sequenced in a study of glioma-infiltrating T cells. TCR alpha and beta CDR3 regions were amplified from RNA using iRepertoire nested multiplex PCR. TCRdb passed the multiplex PCR reads through MiXCR, listing each CDR3 protein once. The sample includes about 200,000 distinct CDR3 sequences, around 32% of them seen just once. Sequenced input: glioma tissue, nonneoplastic brain tissue, or PBMCs (not recorded which). These receptors all stem from a human donor with low-grade glioma or glioblastoma, undergoing nonglioma brain surgery, or in good health (not recorded which).

The J gene is TRBJ2-7, the V gene TRBV20-1; TRBD2 matches 11 bases. The V segment lost 5 bases and the J segment 5 bases; nucleotides outside the gene matches: 5. The germline V gene encodes CDR1 DFQATT and CDR2 SNEGSKA (reference sequence). This CDR3 contains 13 residues. The CDR3 coding sequence is TGCAGTGCTCGACTAGCGGGAAGGAACGAGCAGTACTTC. Amino acid sequence: CSARLAGRNEQYF.

This clonotype showed up many times. The V and J genes are TRBV20-1 and TRBJ2-1; D perhaps matches TRBD2 (7 bases). This CDR3 is 16 amino acids long. Germline V lookup: CDR1 DFQATT, CDR2 SNEGSKA (reference sequence). The V end was cut by 4 bases, the J end by 8 bases, with 24 bases between. The CDR3 sequence: CSAMGAPWEGPDEQFF. The DNA of the CDR3 is TGCAGTGCTATGGGGGCTCCGTGGGAGGGCCCGGATGAGCAGTTCTTC.

The sample holds many counts of this clonotype. This chain uses TRBV7-9 with TRBJ2-7; 7 bases are shared with TRBD1. The CDR3 length is 13 residues. The V and J ends lost 8 bases and 3 bases, in that order; junction bases with no gene match: 7. Germline V gives CDR1 SEHNR, CDR2 FQNEAQ (reference sequence). CDR3 nucleotides: TGTGCCAGCGCCTCCACAGGGGTCTACGAGCAGTACTTC. It is translated as CASASTGVYEQYF.

This clonotype was counted many times. The chain employs TRBV7-8 and TRBJ2-5; D gene unclear. The germline gives CDR1 SGHVS, CDR2 FQNEAQ. Deletions cut 3 bases from V and 2 bases from J, with 7 bases between. The CDR3 totals 13 residues. The CDR3 spells CASSFGLQETQYF. The DNA for the CDR3 is TGTGCCAGCAGCTTTGGGTTACAAGAGACCCAGTACTTC.

This clonotype came up many times. The chain carries TRBV6-1 and TRBJ2-1; 7 positions match TRBD1. V shed 6 bases, J shed 1 base, and the junction held 3 bases outside the gene matches. CDR1 MNHNS and CDR2 SASEGT come from the germline V gene. The CDR3 sequence is 14 residues long. The CDR3 DNA follows: TGTGCCAGCAGATTCAGGGGGTCCTACAATGAGCAGTTCTTC. It encodes CASRFRGSYNEQFF.

This clonotype was found many times. V is TRBV4-2 and J is TRBJ2-1; TRBD2 might be the D (5 bases). From germline, CDR1 is LGHNA and CDR2 YNFKEQ. V was clipped by 0 bases and J by 6 bases, with 15 bases between them. This CDR3 is built from 16 residues. CDR3 protein: CASSQETLVAGNEQFF. CDR3 nucleotides: TGTGCCAGCAGCCAAGAGACACTAGTTGCGGGCAATGAGCAGTTCTTC.

The rearrangement uses TRBV2 and TRBJ1-4; 9 nucleotides match TRBD1. The CDR3 loop spans 14 amino acids. Per the germline V gene, CDR1 is SNHLY and CDR2 is FYNNEI. With 10 bases clipped from V and 11 bases from J, the junction kept 14 bases outside the gene matches. The DNA of the CDR3 is TGTGCCACCGGGGACAGGGTTCAAACAGCCAAACTGTTTTTT. This codes for CATGDRVQTAKLFF.

This clonotype came up a few times. The V and J genes are TRBV19 and TRBJ2-3, with 12 bases aligning to TRBD2. This CDR3 is built from 15 residues. V lost 7 bases to trimming and J lost 5 bases; unmatched junction nucleotides: 7. From germline, CDR1 is LNHDA and CDR2 SQIVND (reference sequence). CDR3 sequence (DNA): TGTGCCAGTACCCGACTAGCGGGAGATATAGATACGCAGTATTTT. Translating it yields CASTRLAGDIDTQYF.

The table lists this clonotype with many counts. At one boundary the junction diverges from the germline segment, which might be a read error. This sequence joins TRBV5-1 and TRBJ1-1; possible D gene TRBD1, 6 bases. Germline CDR1 reads SGHRS; CDR2 reads YFSETQ. The CDR3 has 14 residues. CDR3 sequence reads: CASSQGQLDTEAFF. CDR3 nucleotide sequence: TGTGCCAGCTCTCAAGGACAGTTAGACACTGAAGCTTTCTTT.

A remark on this clonotype: A much larger clone is a single base away; this may be a read error. No conserved phenylalanine or tryptophan is present at the end of the CDR3, so a read error is the likely explanation. The chain combines TRBV4-1 with TRBJ2-1; D unclear. CDR1 is MGHRA, CDR2 YSYEKL, per germline. Trimming took 2 bases from V and 12 from J, leaving 8 bases between them. The CDR3 covers 11 residues. The chain's CDR3 is CASSQLGPQFL. CDR3 bases: TGCGCCAGCAGCCAATTAGGACCGCAGTTCCTC.

Ten or more counts support this clonotype. The rearrangement joins TRBV4-1 to TRBJ1-1, with D maybe TRBD1 (5 bases). This CDR3 has 14 residues. Trimming shortened V by 4 bases and J by 3 bases, and 12 bases separated the two germline ends. Per germline, CDR1 MGHRA and CDR2 YSYEKL. CDR3: CASSLDTTYTEAFF. As DNA, the CDR3 is TGCGCCAGCAGCCTGGACACGACCTACACTGAAGCTTTCTTT.

The V and J genes are TRBV4-1 and TRBJ2-3; D call uncertain. Trimming cost V 4 bases and J 6 bases, with 14 bases left between them. Germline CDR1 MGHRA, CDR2 YSYEKL. This CDR3 spans 14 amino acids. In DNA form, the CDR3 reads TGCGCCAGCAGCCGAGCCAGACGTGGGGATACGCAGTATTTT. This translates into CASSRARRGDTQYF.

This clonotype has ten or more counts. The chain uses TRBV7-2 and TRBJ2-7, with TRBD1 as a possible D gene (5 bases). This CDR3 contains 16 residues. Between the trimmed V and J ends, which lost 6 bases and 5 bases, there was a span of 23 bases. Looked up from germline, CDR1 is SGHTA and CDR2 is FQGNSA. The chain's CDR3 is CASSRRRQQGVHEQYF. CDR3 DNA: TGTGCCAGCAGTCGTAGAAGACAGCAAGGAGTCCACGAGCAGTACTTC.

This rearrangement joins TRBV4-1 to TRBJ2-7, with 12 positions matching TRBD2. This CDR3 has 19 residues. Per germline, CDR1 MGHRA and CDR2 YSYEKL. J lost 0 bases, V lost 1 base, and 10 bases had no gene match. The CDR3 here is CASSQGPGLAGDHSYEQYF. In nucleotides, the CDR3 is TGCGCCAGCAGCCAAGGACCGGGACTAGCGGGTGATCACTCCTACGAGCAGTACTTC.

At least ten counts were recorded for this clonotype. The V call is TRBV27, the J call TRBJ2-5, with D possibly being TRBD1 (5 bases). V shed 1 base and J shed 13 bases, with 19 bases lying between them. CDR3 length equals 14 residues. Germline lookup yields CDR1 MNHEY and CDR2 SMNVEV (reference sequence). The CDR3: CASSLYLGAQDGYF. In nucleotides, the CDR3 is TGTGCCAGCAGTTTATACCTAGGGGCCCAGGACGGGTACTTC.

This clonotype has ten or more counts. This chain links TRBV4-3 with TRBJ2-1; D is perhaps TRBD1 (6 bases). Trimming shortened V by 2 bases and J by 5 bases, and 16 bases separated the two germline ends. The germline gives CDR1 LGHNA, CDR2 YSLEER. The CDR3 is 16 amino acids. CDR3 sequence: CASSQNLRGINNEQFF. For the CDR3, the DNA is TGCGCCAGCAGCCAAAATCTCAGGGGAATCAACAATGAGCAGTTCTTC.

This clonotype was counted ten times or more. CDR3 protein: CASSSQGAGETEAFF. The CDR3 coding sequence is TGTGCCAGCAGCTCACAGGGGGCCGGAGAAACTGAAGCTTTCTTT. The rearrangement links TRBV7-2 to TRBJ1-1; 9 bases fit TRBD1. The CDR3 runs to 15 residues. V lost 4 bases to trimming and J lost 5 bases; unmatched junction nucleotides: 8. Germline lookup yields CDR1 SGHTA and CDR2 FQGNSA.

V and J are TRBV29-1 and TRBJ2-7; 7 bases align to TRBD1. Unmatched junction bases numbered 15, after V lost 1 base and J lost 12 bases. The CDR3 loop spans 14 amino acids. Germline-derived CDR1 and CDR2 are SQVTM and ANQGSEA. The CDR3 here is CSVEATGRTGALYF. The CDR3 DNA reads TGCAGCGTTGAAGCCACTGGCAGGACAGGTGCCTTGTACTTC.

The table lists this clonotype with many counts. The chain has TRBV20-1 and TRBJ2-5; unclear D gene. The CDR3 consists of 9 residues. Germline CDR1 and CDR2: DFQATT and SNEGSKA (reference sequence). V was cut by 6 bases and J by 5 bases, with 4 bases left in between. The CDR3 bases are TGCAGTGCCGGCGAGACCCAGTACTTC. Protein: CSAGETQYF.

As regards this clonotype: This may come from a read error, since a much larger clone is one base off. The chain links TRBV3-1 to TRBJ2-1; 7 nucleotides match TRBD2. Germline lookup yields CDR1 LGHDT and CDR2 YNNKEL (reference sequence). CDR3 length: 14 residues. CDR3 in DNA: TGTGCCAGCAGCCAATCTAGCGGCTACAATGAGCAGATCTTC. This translates into CASSQSSGYNEQIF.

This clonotype was seen repeatedly, ten times or more. The chain is built from TRBV7-3 and TRBJ1-2; D gene ambiguous. CDR1 is SGHTA, CDR2 FQGTGA, per germline. Trimming pared 6 bases from V and 3 bases from J, leaving 14 bases between. This CDR3 is built from 14 residues. Written as DNA, the CDR3 is TGTGCCAGCAGTCCCAGCGGGAGAGACTATGGCTACACCTTC. Protein product: CASSPSGRDYGYTF.

Note on this clonotype: With a much larger clone just one base away, this may be a read error. The chain links TRBV7-9 to TRBJ1-2; no firm D call. CDR1 and CDR2 from the germline V gene are SEHNR and FQNEAQ (reference sequence). This CDR3 comprises 12 residues. The CDR3 sequence: CASRLEGYGYTF. CDR3 bases: TGTGCCAGCAGATTAGAAGGGTATGGCTACACCTTC.

This clonotype was observed at least ten times. This chain uses TRBV6-2 or TRBV6-3 with TRBJ2-1; 10 positions match TRBD2. Germline V gene lookup returns CDR1 MNHEY and CDR2 SVGEGT. V was clipped by 5 bases and J by 8 bases; unmatched bases: 6. This CDR3 is 14 amino acids long. The CDR3 bases are TGTGCCAGCAGTCCCGGGACTAGCGACTATGAGCAGTTCTTC. Translated, it gives CASSPGTSDYEQFF.

This clonotype occurred many times. CDR3 sequence reads: CASRGLAGTLEQYF. Here the CDR3 DNA reads TGTGCCAGCCGCGGACTAGCGGGAACGCTCGAGCAGTACTTC. This chain uses TRBV6-1 with TRBJ2-7; 12 bases align to TRBD2. CDR1 is MNHNS and CDR2 is SASEGT in the germline V gene. V lost 8 bases, J lost 6 bases, and 8 bases stayed unmatched. The CDR3 runs 14 residues.

As regards this clonotype: This may arise from a read error, as a much more abundant clone is one base away. The chain carries TRBV3-1 and TRBJ1-2, with D perhaps TRBD1 (6 bases). The CDR3 covers 15 residues. V gave up 5 bases and J gave up 7 bases, with 20 bases separating them. Germline V gene data show CDR1 as LGHDT and CDR2 as YNNKEL (reference sequence). CDR3 sequence: CASSSDSHNHPGYTF. The CDR3 DNA is TGTGCCAGCAGCTCGGACAGCCACAACCACCCTGGCTACACCTTC.

The gene calls are TRBV7-2 and TRBJ2-2; D perhaps matches TRBD1 (6 bases). This CDR3 has 16 amino acids. Trimming took 3 bases from V and 3 from J, leaving 14 bases between them. Germline loops: CDR1 SGHTA, CDR2 FQGNSA. The CDR3 bases are TGTGCCAGCAGCTTCCGGGCAGGGGACGACACCGGGGAGCTGTTTTTT. Translating gives CASSFRAGDDTGELFF.

To note about this clonotype: A much larger clone differs from this one at a single base, so this may be a read error. The rearrangement links TRBV10-3 to TRBJ2-1, with TRBD1 as a possible D gene (5 bases). The CDR3 contains 14 residues. Germline CDR1 ENHRY, CDR2 SYGVKD. The CDR3 sequence: CAISERGTYNERFF. In DNA form, the CDR3 reads TGTGCCATCAGTGAGAGGGGTACCTACAATGAGCGGTTCTTC.

In the case of this clonotype: Its ends do not fully match the called genes, so a read error is possible. V is TRBV7-2 and J is TRBJ2-3, with D perhaps being TRBD1 or TRBD2 (5 bases each). CDR1 is SGHTA, CDR2 FQGNSA, per germline. The CDR3 runs to 15 residues. CDR3 sequence (DNA): TGTGCCAGCAGCTCCAGCGAGAGGGGCACAAATACGCAGTATTTT. Translated, it gives CASSSSERGTNTQYF.

Concerning this clonotype: Just one base apart from a much larger clone, this may be a read error. Since the CDR3 does not end with the conserved phenylalanine or tryptophan, this likely comes from a read error. The rearrangement links TRBV6-6 to TRBJ1-2; D ambiguous. Trimming shortened V by 10 bases and J by 6 bases, and 15 bases separated the two germline ends. Germline CDR1 is MNHNY and CDR2 is SVGAGI (reference sequence). The CDR3 runs 12 residues. CDR3 coding DNA: TGTGCCATCAGCTCGGGAGCTGATGGCTACACCTTG. Translated: CAISSGADGYTL.